This T cell receptor (beta chain) appears in the sequencing data of a study of post-analysis software for immune sequencing data. Overall study findings and caveats: When the samples were clustered directly with F measure, those that had been prepared in the same batch showed strong co-clustering. Patients carried several TRBV segments more frequently than controls did, and TRBV5-6, TRBV5-1 and TRBV20-1 were among them.

The V gene's germline CDR1 is SGHVS and CDR2 FNYEAQ. The CDR3 sequence is 16 residues long. Sequencing libraries made from TCR beta cDNA carried unique molecular identifiers. Each CDR3 protein is one row after TCRdb ran MiXCR on the PCR reads. The sample lists around 770,000 distinct CDR3 sequences, about 45% seen once, with over 4.5% in the top ten. This clonotype turned up a few times. Antigen unknown. One end of the junction does not line up with germline, which may come from a read error. The sequenced sample was blood. This receptor was taken from a girl aged 10-17 years with multiple sclerosis. The rearrangement joins TRBV7-6 to TRBJ2-3, with D perhaps matching TRBD2 (6 bases). The CDR3 here is CASSRSPTSRTDTQYF. The CDR3 DNA is TGTGCTAGCAGCCGTTCCCCAACTAGCCGCACAGATACGCAGTATTTT.